This note documents a single T cell receptor (beta chain) sequence. This sample was included in a study of blood T cell repertoires in COVID-19. Profiling relied on immunoSEQ multiplex PCR, and the TCRdb table lists in-frame clones only, not all of them. Here the sample spans some 19,000 clones, 89% being singletons. The V gene's germline CDR1 is SGHAT and CDR2 FQNNGV. Deletions cut 3 bases from V and 1 base from J, with 9 bases between. The CDR3 is 14 residues long. The chain carries TRBV11-2 and TRBJ1-1; D perhaps matches TRBD1 (5 bases). This receptor was identified in a man aged 60 to 75 with active COVID-19. The sample was peripheral blood. The CDR3 here is CASSLSRANTEAFF. The CDR3 nucleotides are TGTGCCAGCAGCTTGTCCAGGGCGAACACTGAAGCTTTCTTT.